This T cell receptor (beta chain) was sequenced in a study of vaccination effects on CD4 cells after COVID-19 (dated by TCRdb to the early 2020s). Study-wide context: The ViraFEST assay stimulated PBMC with viral peptide pools and then used TCR sequencing to identify antigen-specific CD4+ T cell clonotypes by expansion. Three convalescent patients were sampled early (day +14) and late (day +241, +227, +161 respectively) after vaccination. In the study, cultures from other donors were sequenced using the Oncomine TCR Beta short-read assay on an Illumina iSeq 100. A few million PBMC per well were cultured in IMDM with roughly 5% human AB serum, 10 IU/ml IL-2 and gentamicin, plus 10 ug/ml peptides. Across the study, the median time from the second dose to post-vaccine sampling was 72 days (range 14 to 241). A total of approximately 9 COVID-19 convalescent patients and a handful of SARS-CoV-2-naive healthy vaccine recipients were included in the full study. SARS-CoV-2 spike-specific CD4+ TCR repertoires were compared before and after mRNA vaccination in COVID-19 convalescent patients and in infection-naive vaccine recipients. The full study reports these points: For convalescent patients, new clones induced by the vaccine made up most of the post-vaccine spike-reactive repertoire, and these new clones were largely distinct from the clones induced by infection. The study was limited by a small number of convalescent patients and lacked early post-infection timepoints. Both infection-induced and vaccine-induced clones contracted markedly at late post-vaccination timepoints, which is consistent with waning T cell responses.

After roughly 11 days of culture, CD4+ T cells were isolated with the EasySep CD4+ T cell isolation kit. PCR-confirmed SARS-CoV-2 infection had occurred in convalescent patients between March and December 2020, before the Alpha, Beta and Delta variants emerged in the United States. Two doses of either the BNT162b2 or the mRNA-1273 mRNA SARS-CoV-2 vaccine were administered to participants. On days 3 and 7, half of the culture medium was replaced with fresh IL-2-containing medium. Unless otherwise noted, each peptide stimulation condition was cultured in triplicate wells. Using Ficoll-Paque Plus gradient centrifugation, PBMC were separated from whole blood and then either used fresh or cryopreserved at -140C. The QIAamp micro DNA kit was used to extract genomic DNA from the cultured CD4+ T cells. The CDR3 runs 14 residues from the cysteine to the phenylalanine. The only DNA kept is the CDR3, 42 bases in frame from the first base. The junction shows trimming of 3 bases on V and 4 bases on J, plus 13 bases between the germline ends. According to the germline V gene, CDR1 reads SNHLY and CDR2 reads FYNNEI.

With regard to this clone: The target of this receptor is not known. Within one base of it there is no much larger clone, and no base qualities were kept.

The library was produced with the immunoSEQ multiplex PCR assay. DNA from the cultured, isolated CD4+ T cells was subjected to TCR beta CDR3 sequencing. Regarding the original processing steps: The analysis removed non-productive TCR sequences, trimmed reads to the CDR3 region, and retained only CDR3s that were 7 or more amino acids long. Antigen-specific clonotypes were identified with the MANAFEST web app by comparing expansion in peptide wells against reference cultures. To count as positive, a clone had to show expansion at FDR<0.05 compared with the reference and with all other wells, an odds ratio above 5, and a frequency above 0.1% in two replicate wells. Cross-reactive clonotypes were defined as significantly expanded in SARS-CoV-2 spike wells and in at least one common cold coronavirus spike condition. CDR3 similarity was assessed by Levenshtein distance using the stringdist R package, and unrooted trees were constructed with ape in R 3.6.1. Entries here come from immuneACCESS through TCRdb and include only in-frame sequences with V and J called. Some clones fail to appear in such tables; in the studies checked, an unresolved V gene covers under half of the shortfall, and the cause of the remainder is unknown. That table furnishes V, J and clone size, whereas the DNA furnished D and trimming. The sample table records about 46,000 clones; about 74% of these occur just once. The ten top clones hold 5.4% of the sample.

Sequences were derived from CD4+ T cells from PBMCs cultured without peptide, sampled after COVID-19 vaccination. The sequence joins TRBV2 to TRBJ2-7; TRBD2 might be the D gene, on 5 matching bases. The TCR was taken from a human donor who had a prior SARS-CoV-2 infection. The DNA sequence is given as TGTGCCAGCAGTGATGGGAGACTTTGGTACGAGCAGTACTTC. Its translation is CASSDGRLWYEQYF.